One sample yielded the 10 T cell receptor beta chains listed below, sequenced in a study of blood T cells in healthy people across ages. PCR was performed a second time for about 7 to 11 cycles using a sample-barcoded 5' primer and a J-beta primer mix. MiXCR was run by TCRdb on the 5' RACE reads, yielding one entry per CDR3 protein. The top ten clones hold about 2.9% of a sample with about 780,000 distinct CDR3 sequences, 20% to 30% of them seen once. The same sample was also studied in work on T cells of mothers and their children.

Sequencing was performed on blood. These receptors all come from a boy between 10 and 17 years old in good health.

This clonotype came up a few times. V usage is TRBV29-1 and J usage is TRBJ1-1; D gene unclear. V lost 4 bases, J lost 5 bases, and 8 bases lay in between. CDR3 length equals 11 residues. Germline values: CDR1 SQVTM, CDR2 ANQGSEA. CDR3 loop: CSVVLRTEAFF. For the CDR3, the DNA is TGCAGCGTTGTACTCAGGACTGAAGCTTTCTTT.

The genes are TRBV12-3 or TRBV12-4 and TRBJ2-1; the match to TRBD2 covers 7 bases. Trimming took 3 bases from V and 6 from J; bases not matched to a gene: 8. This CDR3 is 15 amino acids long. The DNA for the CDR3 is TGTGCCAGCAGTTTTTATGGTTCGGGGGGCAATGAGCAGTTCTTC. This gives the protein CASSFYGSGGNEQFF.

V is TRBV27 and J is TRBJ2-1; 10 positions match TRBD2. The CDR3 contains 17 residues. The trim removed 5 bases at V and 7 bases at J, leaving 14 bases unmatched. CDR1 MNHEY and CDR2 SMNVEV come from the germline V gene (reference sequence). The CDR3 region has the DNA TGTGCCAGCAGTCCAGGGGGCAAGGGACTAGCGAGGAATGAGCAGTTCTTC. Its protein is CASSPGGKGLARNEQFF.

This clonotype occurred many times. The chain combines TRBV5-1 with TRBJ2-5; 8 bases line up with TRBD2. The V gene's germline CDR1 is SGHRS and CDR2 YFSETQ. The CDR3 is 16 residues long. V lost 0 bases and J lost 1; bases outside the gene matches: 5. DNA of the CDR3: TGCGCCAGCAGCTTGGGAATCGGGGGGGCCCAAGAGACCCAGTACTTC. This encodes CASSLGIGGAQETQYF.

This clonotype was detected only a few times. The CDR3 loop reads CASSLPGQPQHF. The CDR3 DNA reads TGTGCCAGCAGCTTACCGGGACAGCCCCAGCATTTT. The genes are TRBV7-3 and TRBJ1-5, with D unclear. CDR3 length: 12 residues. Germline values: CDR1 SGHTA, CDR2 FQGTGA. V was clipped by 2 bases and J by 7 bases, with 6 bases between them.

The V gene is TRBV6-2 or TRBV6-3, the J gene TRBJ2-5; 9 bases agree with TRBD2. The last part of the DNA fits TRBJ2-1 better; the J call may be wrong. The CDR3 is made up of 17 amino acids. Germline V gene lookup returns CDR1 MNHEY and CDR2 SVGEGT. CDR3 nucleotides: TGTGCCAGCAGTCCCCCTCTCCTAGCGGGAAATAACAATGAGCAGTTCTTC. Translation: CASSPPLLAGNNNEQFF.

This clonotype was counted a few times. The gene calls are TRBV30 and TRBJ1-2; D remains unclear. The V gene's germline CDR1 is GTSNPN and CDR2 SVGIG (reference sequence). Trimming took off 4 bases at V and 5 bases at J, with 11 bases between the two ends. The CDR3 covers 12 residues. CDR3 DNA: TGTGCCTGGAACGGGCCTGGGTATGGCTACACCTTC. This sequence encodes CAWNGPGYGYTF.

The genes are TRBV29-1 and TRBJ2-7; no reliable D call. V was clipped by 5 bases and J by 2 bases, with 13 bases between them. This CDR3 contains 13 residues. The germline V gene has CDR1 SQVTM and CDR2 ANQGSEA. The CDR3 spells CSVHHDTPYEQYF. The CDR3 nucleotides read TGCAGCGTTCATCACGACACCCCCTACGAGCAGTACTTC.

The J gene is TRBJ2-3, the V gene TRBV21-1; no check of the table's D call, TRBD1, against the DNA was made. TRBV21-1 is a pseudogene. The CDR3 is 18 residues long. Here the CDR3 reads CASSTAGGDRELTDTRYF. In DNA, the CDR3 is TGTGCCAGCAGCACCGCGGGCGGGGACAGGGAACTCACAGATACGCGGTATTTT.

This chain joins TRBV6-2 or TRBV6-3 and TRBJ2-1, with TRBD1 identical over 10 bases. The DNA matches TRBJ2-7 better at its end, which makes the J call doubtful. Germline V gene lookup returns CDR1 MNHEY and CDR2 SVGEGT. The CDR3 is 15 residues long. CDR3 nucleotides: TGTGCCAGCAGTTACCAGGGACAGGGGAGTGACGAGCAGTACTTC. This encodes CASSYQGQGSDEQYF.